One and the same sample provided the 11 T cell receptor beta chains below, sequenced in a study of T cell changes during pregnancy in multiple sclerosis. Here immunoSEQ multiplex PCR was the method, and the copy in TCRdb shows in-frame clones only, minus some. The table has approximately 32,000 clones, approximately 94% seen once. Here the sequenced sample was CD4+ T cells from peripheral blood mononuclear cells, taken in the second trimester of pregnancy. These receptors came from a female donor with multiple sclerosis, enrolled in a pregnancy study.

The chain links TRBV27 to TRBJ2-1; 11 bases fit TRBD2. Germline CDR1 MNHEY, CDR2 SMNVEV (reference sequence). CDR3 length: 19 residues. The J segment lost 7 bases and the V segment lost 2 bases, leaving 16 bases of the junction unmatched. The CDR3 here is CASSLRRTSGRVERNEQFF. The CDR3 DNA sequence: TGTGCCAGCAGTTTACGACGTACTAGCGGGAGAGTGGAGCGGAATGAGCAGTTCTTC.

This clone showed up just once. The chain employs TRBV27 and TRBJ2-1, with D possibly being TRBD2 (6 bases). The V gene lost 8 bases and the J gene lost 8 bases, with 22 bases spanning the gap. The CDR3 loop spans 15 amino acids. The V gene's germline CDR1 is MNHEY and CDR2 SMNVEV (reference sequence). The CDR3 reads CASGSYSGFQHEQFF. The CDR3 nucleotides read TGTGCCAGCGGGTCCTACAGCGGGTTTCAGCATGAGCAGTTCTTC.

This chain uses TRBV5-1 with TRBJ2-7; TRBD1 matches 8 bases. CDR3 length: 15 residues. The germline CDR1 and CDR2 sequences are SGHRS and YFSETQ. J lost 3 bases, V lost 1 base, and 6 bases had no gene match. CDR3 residues: CASSLNPGGIYEQYF. CDR3 in DNA: TGCGCCAGCAGCTTGAACCCAGGGGGCATCTACGAGCAGTACTTC.

The V gene is TRBV6-1, the J gene TRBJ2-2, with 7 bases identical to TRBD1. Trimming took 6 bases from V and 5 from J; bases not matched to a gene: 6. The germline CDR1 and CDR2 sequences are MNHNS and SASEGT. The CDR3 has 14 amino acids. The CDR3 spells CASRGQLLTGELFF. CDR3 nucleotide sequence: TGTGCCAGCAGGGGACAGCTACTAACCGGGGAGCTGTTTTTT.

The chain carries TRBV29-1 and TRBJ2-3, with D perhaps TRBD2 (7 bases). In germline, CDR1 is SQVTM, CDR2 ANQGSEA. Between the trimmed V and J ends, which lost 1 base and 3 bases, there was a span of 14 bases. CDR3 length: 15 residues. This chain's CDR3 is CSVEGGGGLTDTQYF. CDR3 in DNA: TGCAGCGTTGAAGGAGGGGGGGGCCTGACAGATACGCAGTATTTT.

The CDR3, as DNA: TGTGCCACCCAGGGGGCCCGGGGGAACACTGAAGCTTTCTTT. This gives the protein CATQGARGNTEAFF. The V and J genes are TRBV19 and TRBJ1-1; 8 bases match TRBD1. Germline V gene data show CDR1 as LNHDA and CDR2 as SQIVND (reference sequence). V was pared by 10 bases and J by 1 base, with 8 bases of the junction left unmatched. This CDR3 spans 14 amino acids.

The chain links TRBV28 to TRBJ2-3; D is possibly TRBD2 (5 bases). V lost 1 base to trimming and J lost 4 bases, with 15 bases between them. CDR1 and CDR2 from the germline V gene are MDHEN and SYDVKM. The CDR3 runs to 16 residues. The CDR3 reads CASSLSTGIGADTQYF. CDR3 in DNA: TGTGCCAGCAGTTTATCCACGGGGATTGGCGCAGATACGCAGTATTTT.

The CDR3 here is CASGDSGGDAETQYF. The CDR3 bases are TGCGCCAGCGGAGACTCGGGAGGGGACGCAGAGACCCAGTACTTC. The rearrangement uses TRBV5-1 and TRBJ2-5; 8 nucleotides match TRBD2. The V gene's germline CDR1 is SGHRS and CDR2 YFSETQ. This CDR3 has 15 amino acids. Trimming took 7 bases from V and 4 from J; bases not matched to a gene: 12.

This sequence joins TRBV7-2 and TRBJ1-1; weak D call: TRBD1 (5 bases). With 4 bases removed from V and 8 bases from J, the gap between germline ends came to 17 bases. CDR1 is SGHTA and CDR2 is FQGNSA in the germline V gene. The CDR3 runs to 14 residues. The CDR3 sequence: CASSSQTGLSEAFF. The CDR3 bases are TGTGCCAGCAGCTCCCAGACGGGACTGAGCGAAGCTTTCTTT.

This rearrangement joins TRBV25-1 to TRBJ2-1; 12 bases align to TRBD2. CDR1 MGHDK and CDR2 SYGVNS come from the germline V gene. V shed 6 bases, J shed 10 bases, and the junction held 10 bases outside the gene matches. This CDR3 is 15 amino acids long. CDR3 protein: CASSKPGLAGGEQFF. In DNA form, the CDR3 reads TGTGCCAGCAGCAAACCGGGACTAGCGGGCGGGGAGCAGTTCTTC.

V and J are TRBV4-1 and TRBJ1-4, with unresolved D. The length of the CDR3 is 19 residues. Between the trimmed V and J ends, which lost 2 bases and 6 bases, there was a span of 25 bases. Per the germline V gene, CDR1 is MGHRA and CDR2 is YSYEKL. CDR3 amino acids: CASSQSIKTRWLPHEKLFF. The CDR3, as DNA: TGCGCCAGCAGCCAAAGCATTAAGACCAGGTGGTTACCCCATGAAAAACTGTTTTTT.